One sample yielded the 9 T cell receptor beta chains listed below, sequenced in a study of a mutant IDH1 vaccine in newly diagnosed glioma. The table came from immunoSEQ multiplex PCR; TCRdb's copy has only in-frame clones and leaves some out. The table has nearly 55,000 clones, approximately 81% seen once. Time point specified: week 35, safety follow-up. Topical imiquimod accompanied each vaccine dose, which consisted of 300 ug of mutant IDH1 20-mer peptide. These receptors' targets are unknown. The sequencing used PBMCs, collected from a glioma patient whose treatment included an IDH1 peptide vaccine. These receptors all stem from a woman between 18 and 29 years old with glioma.

The CDR3 sequence: CASSPLPEGVRAFF. DNA for the CDR3: TGTGCCAGCAGCCCCCTGCCGGAAGGGGTCAGAGCTTTCTTT. V and J are TRBV7-6 and TRBJ1-1, with D possibly TRBD1 on 5 matching bases. V was clipped by 5 bases and J by 10 bases, with 20 bases between them. Germline loops: CDR1 SGHVS, CDR2 FNYEAQ. The CDR3 covers 14 residues.

V gene TRBV4-3 combines with J gene TRBJ2-7; 12 nucleotides match TRBD2. Germline V gene data show CDR1 as LGHNA and CDR2 as YSLEER. The trim removed 0 bases at V and 7 bases at J, leaving 7 bases unmatched. The CDR3 contains 16 residues. DNA for the CDR3: TGCGCCAGCAGCCAAGATCGGCAACTAGCGGGGGGTGAGCAGTACTTC. It is translated as CASSQDRQLAGGEQYF.

The chain uses TRBV25-1 and TRBJ2-1; D may be TRBD2 (6 bases). The germline gives CDR1 MGHDK, CDR2 SYGVNS. V gave up 4 bases and J gave up 3 bases, with 16 bases separating them. The CDR3 consists of 16 residues. The CDR3 sequence is CASSVNSGSLYNEQFF. CDR3 nucleotide sequence: TGTGCCAGCAGTGTTAATAGCGGCTCCCTCTACAATGAGCAGTTCTTC.

This sequence joins TRBV29-1 and TRBJ1-2; no definite D call. The CDR3 contains 12 residues. Trimming pared 8 bases from V and 4 bases from J, leaving 14 bases between. CDR1 and CDR2 (germline): SQVTM, ANQGSEA. CDR3: CSSGDLGYGYTF. The CDR3 DNA reads TGCAGCTCCGGAGACCTGGGCTATGGCTACACCTTC.

The genes are TRBV6-1 and TRBJ2-7, with TRBD2 identical over 13 bases. V was pared by 6 bases and J by 2 bases, with 4 bases of the junction left unmatched. CDR1 is MNHNS, CDR2 SASEGT, per germline. The CDR3 covers 15 residues. In DNA, the CDR3 is TGTGCCAGCAGGGGGACTAGCGGGAAGACCTACGAGCAGTACTTC. This codes for CASRGTSGKTYEQYF.

The chain joins TRBV11-2 to TRBJ2-1, with D maybe TRBD2 (7 bases). CDR1 SGHAT and CDR2 FQNNGV come from the germline V gene. The CDR3 runs to 17 residues. Trimming pared 3 bases from V and 0 bases from J, leaving 15 bases between. CDR3 coding DNA: TGTGCCAGCAGCTTGGTTATCGGGGGGCGCTCCTACAATGAGCAGTTCTTC. Its protein is CASSLVIGGRSYNEQFF.

This clone has just a few counts. This chain uses TRBV13 with TRBJ1-5, with TRBD1 as a possible D gene (5 bases). The CDR3 runs 13 residues. Trimming cost V 3 bases and J 7 bases, with 10 bases left between them. Germline-derived CDR1 and CDR2 are PRHDT and FYEKMQ (reference sequence). The CDR3 DNA sequence: TGTGCCAGCAGCTTCCAGGGTGGACAGCCCCAGCATTTT. Its protein product is CASSFQGGQPQHF.

CDR3 protein: CASSTGDRGDTEAFF. CDR3 DNA: TGTGCCAGCAGCACAGGGGACAGGGGAGACACTGAAGCTTTCTTT. This rearrangement joins TRBV7-8 to TRBJ1-1; 10 bases map to TRBD1. The CDR3 runs to 15 residues. Trimming removed 5 bases from V and 3 bases from J; junction bases left unmatched: 6. Germline loops: CDR1 SGHVS, CDR2 FQNEAQ.

V gene TRBV9 combines with J gene TRBJ2-7; D is undetermined. The germline CDR1 and CDR2 sequences are SGDLS and YYNGEE. The V and J ends lost 4 bases and 2 bases respectively, with 10 bases between them. CDR3 length: 13 residues. CDR3 DNA sequence: TGTGCCAGCAGCTCTCCACCGGCCTACGAGCAGTACTTC. This translates into CASSSPPAYEQYF.